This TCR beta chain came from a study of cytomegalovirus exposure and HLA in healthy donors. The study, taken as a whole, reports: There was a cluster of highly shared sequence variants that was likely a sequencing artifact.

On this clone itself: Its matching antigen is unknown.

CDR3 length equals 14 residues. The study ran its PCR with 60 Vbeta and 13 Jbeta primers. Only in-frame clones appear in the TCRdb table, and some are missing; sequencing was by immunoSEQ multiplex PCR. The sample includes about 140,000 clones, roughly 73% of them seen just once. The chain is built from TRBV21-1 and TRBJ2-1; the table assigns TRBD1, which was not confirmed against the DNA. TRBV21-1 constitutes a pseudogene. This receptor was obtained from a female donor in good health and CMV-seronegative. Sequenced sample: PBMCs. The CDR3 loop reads CASSEGQVYNEQFF. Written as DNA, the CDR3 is TGTGCCAGCAGTGAAGGACAGGTCTACAATGAGCAGTTCTTC.